The 31 T cell receptor beta chains below were found in one sample sequenced in a study of T-cell reconstitution after alpha-beta-depleted transplantation in children. A library of TCRbeta sequences, prepared with unique molecular identifiers, was generated. TCRdb reprocessed the PCR reads via MiXCR and lists one record per CDR3 protein. The sample lists over 70,000 distinct CDR3 sequences, 10% to 15% occurring once. Sequencing used PBMCs from the stem cell graft donor, obtained from the stem cell graft. These receptors were taken from a human donor who donated a stem cell graft to a child with inherited bone marrow failure.

There are many counts of this clonotype. This rearrangement joins TRBV15 to TRBJ2-2; D is uncertain. The V end lost 7 bases, the J end lost 7 bases, and 16 bases lay between the germline ends. Germline CDR1 and CDR2: LNHNV and YYDKDF (reference sequence). CDR3 size: 14 residues. The CDR3 sequence: CATNMMPRVGELFF. Written as DNA, the CDR3 is TGTGCCACCAATATGATGCCCCGAGTCGGGGAGCTGTTTTTT.

The chain joins TRBV2 to TRBJ2-4, with D unclear. This CDR3 contains 16 residues. V shed 1 base and J shed 0 bases, with 10 bases lying between them. Germline assignment: CDR1 SNHLY and CDR2 FYNNEI. Here the CDR3 reads CASSEGLGLAKNIQYF. In nucleotides, the CDR3 is TGTGCCAGCAGTGAAGGATTGGGGTTAGCCAAAAACATTCAGTACTTC.

This clonotype was counted only a few times. The DNA of the CDR3 is TGCAGTGCTAGAAGTTGGACTGCGAACACCGGGGAGCTGTTTTTT. Amino acid sequence: CSARSWTANTGELFF. The V call is TRBV20-1, the J call TRBJ2-2; a possible D gene is TRBD2 (5 bases). The CDR3 length is 15 residues. Germline V lookup: CDR1 DFQATT, CDR2 SNEGSKA (reference sequence). V was pared by 2 bases and J by 0 bases, with 10 bases between.

The chain couples TRBV23-1 to TRBJ1-5, with no clear D. TRBV23-1 falls under the ORF class, with uncertain function. Trimming left V 1 base short and J 0 bases short, with 19 bases between. This CDR3 is 19 amino acids long. The CDR3 DNA follows: TGCGCCAGCAGTCAATGTGGAGGGAAGGGAGACCATAGCAATCAGCCCCAGCATTTT. As protein: CASSQCGGKGDHSNQPQHF.

This clonotype was picked up a small number of times. The rearrangement joins TRBV7-2 to TRBJ2-7, with no clear D. Germline CDR1 SGHTA, CDR2 FQGNSA. V was pared by 3 bases and J by 2 bases, with 5 bases between. The CDR3 consists of 12 residues. For the CDR3, the DNA is TGTGCCAGCAGCTTTCGCCCCTACGAGCAGTACTTC. Translating it yields CASSFRPYEQYF. The full variable domain, completed using reference TRBV7-2 and TRBJ2-7, is GAGVSQSPSNKVTEKGKDVELRCDPISGHTALYWYRQSLGQGLEFLIYFQGNSAPDKSGLPSDRFSAERTGGSVSTLTIQRTQQEDSAVYLCASSFRPYEQYFGPGTRLTVT.

The J gene is TRBJ2-7, the V gene TRBV7-9; 9 bases are a match to TRBD2. Germline trimming cut 1 base from V and 4 bases from J; bases unmatched to any gene: 11. CDR3 length: 17 residues. Germline values: CDR1 SEHNR, CDR2 FQNEAQ (reference sequence). The CDR3 DNA is TGTGCCAGCAGCTTAGATGGGGTAGCGGGAGTCTCGTACGAGCAGTACTTC. This translates into CASSLDGVAGVSYEQYF.

The chain joins TRBV7-2 to TRBJ1-2; TRBD1 matches at 9 bases. CDR1 SGHTA and CDR2 FQGNSA come from the germline V gene. V dropped 5 bases and J dropped 9; count of bases not matched to a gene: 10. CDR3 length: 14 residues. CDR3: CASSPPGTGRSYTF. The CDR3 nucleotides read TGTGCCAGCAGCCCCCCGGGGACAGGGAGGAGCTACACCTTC.

The table lists this clonotype with many counts. This chain links TRBV4-2 with TRBJ1-1; TRBD1 matches 7 bases. The CDR3 covers 15 residues. The V gene's germline CDR1 is LGHNA and CDR2 YNFKEQ. V was pared by 4 bases and J by 4 bases, with 9 bases of the junction left unmatched. CDR3 nucleotide sequence: TGTGCCAGCAGCCCTGGAGGGGGCGAGGTCACTGAAGCTTTCTTT. As protein: CASSPGGGEVTEAFF.

In its sample, this clonotype was seen many times. V gene TRBV9 combines with J gene TRBJ2-2, with D possibly being TRBD2 (5 bases). V was trimmed by 4 bases and J by 4 bases, leaving 14 bases between them. There are 15 residues in the CDR3. Germline values: CDR1 SGDLS, CDR2 YYNGEE. CDR3 residues: CASSLSGRGTGELFF. DNA of the CDR3: TGTGCCAGCAGCCTAAGCGGACGCGGCACCGGGGAGCTGTTTTTT.

This clonotype was detected ten times or more. The CDR3 sequence: CATSDLPGLGNSPLHF. The CDR3 DNA sequence: TGTGCCACCAGTGATTTACCGGGTCTCGGGAATTCACCCCTCCACTTT. The rearrangement uses TRBV24-1 and TRBJ1-6, with unresolved D. V was pared by 1 base and J by 7 bases, with 13 bases between. Per the germline V gene, CDR1 is KGHDR and CDR2 is SFDVKD. This CDR3 region has 16 residues.

This clonotype was detected ten times or more. The chain recombines TRBV12-3 or TRBV12-4 with TRBJ2-1; the D gene is possibly TRBD2 (5 bases). This CDR3 contains 12 residues. V was trimmed by 2 bases and J by 15 bases, leaving 14 bases between them. The DNA of the CDR3 is TGTGCCAGCAGTTTAACGGCTAGCCGAGGGTTCTTC. The encoded protein is CASSLTASRGFF.

Many counts were recorded for this clonotype. The rearrangement links TRBV27 to TRBJ2-7; 7 bases map to TRBD2. V lost 5 bases and J lost 3; bases outside the gene matches: 7. Germline V CDR1 and CDR2: MNHEY, SMNVEV (reference sequence). The CDR3 contains 14 residues. CDR3 protein: CASSESGVDYEQYF. CDR3 bases: TGTGCCAGCAGTGAAAGCGGGGTTGACTACGAGCAGTACTTC.

This clonotype was seen repeatedly, ten times or more. The rearrangement uses TRBV18 and TRBJ1-3; no firm D call. V was shortened by 2 bases and J by 4 bases, with 12 bases between the two germline ends. Looked up from germline, CDR1 is KGHSH and CDR2 is LQKENI. The length of the CDR3 is 15 residues. The CDR3 loop reads CASSPGIEGGNTIYF. As DNA, the CDR3 is TGTGCCAGCTCACCAGGAATAGAAGGGGGAAACACCATATATTTT.

This clonotype occurred a few times. The V gene is TRBV3-1, the J gene TRBJ2-7, with D maybe TRBD2 (6 bases). The CDR3 covers 15 residues. V dropped 0 bases and J dropped 5 bases, with 14 bases sitting between them. Germline V gives CDR1 LGHDT, CDR2 YNNKEL (reference sequence). In DNA, the CDR3 is TGTGCCAGCAGCCAAGAACGGGCGGGGAGGAACGAGCAGTACTTC. Translation gives CASSQERAGRNEQYF.

This clonotype has at least ten counts. The CDR3 bases are TGCGCCAGCAGCCCTGATGCTAGCGGTTCCTACAATGAGCAGTTCTTC. Encoded protein: CASSPDASGSYNEQFF. V and J are TRBV5-1 and TRBJ2-1; 7 positions agree with TRBD2. Per the germline V gene, CDR1 is SGHRS and CDR2 is YFSETQ. CDR3 size: 16 residues. V gave up 4 bases and J gave up 1 base; unmatched junction bases: 8.

This clonotype has a count of ten or more. This rearrangement joins TRBV5-1 to TRBJ1-5; D may be TRBD1 (5 bases). Germline V lookup: CDR1 SGHRS, CDR2 YFSETQ. Trimming pared 0 bases from V and 4 bases from J, leaving 14 bases between. The CDR3 is made up of 16 amino acids. The CDR3 DNA sequence: TGCGCCAGCAGCTTGGAAGGCCCCGGGGGGAATCAGCCCCAGCATTTT. Translating gives CASSLEGPGGNQPQHF. The full variable domain, rest sourced from reference TRBV5-1 and TRBJ1-5, is KAGVTQTPRYLIKTRGQQVTLSCSPISGHRSVSWYQQTPGQGLQFLFEYFSETQRNKGNFPGRFSGRQFSNSRSEMNVSTLELGDSALYLCASSLEGPGGNQPQHFGDGTRLSIL.

This clonotype was seen at least ten times. The chain is built from TRBV5-1 and TRBJ2-2; TRBD1 might be the D (5 bases). CDR3 length: 14 amino acids. Trimming took off 0 bases at V and 7 bases at J, with 10 bases between the two ends. Germline V gene sequence: CDR1 SGHRS, CDR2 YFSETQ. CDR3 nucleotides: TGCGCCAGCAGCTTGGAGGGGCGGAGCGGGGAGCTGTTTTTT. Protein product: CASSLEGRSGELFF. The complete variable domain, with remaining parts taken from reference TRBV5-1 and TRBJ2-2, reads KAGVTQTPRYLIKTRGQQVTLSCSPISGHRSVSWYQQTPGQGLQFLFEYFSETQRNKGNFPGRFSGRQFSNSRSEMNVSTLELGDSALYLCASSLEGRSGELFFGEGSRLTVL.

This clonotype was observed at least ten times. The chain uses TRBV5-6 and TRBJ1-1, with D hard to call. V was cut by 4 bases and J by 5 bases, with 18 bases left in between. The CDR3 loop spans 15 amino acids. The germline gives CDR1 SGHDT, CDR2 YYEEEE. CDR3: CASSPKPTGRTEAFF. The CDR3 DNA follows: TGTGCCAGCAGCCCGAAGCCGACGGGAAGGACTGAAGCTTTCTTT.

This clonotype was seen repeatedly, ten times or more. This chain connects TRBV29-1 to TRBJ2-4; D uncertain. V was clipped by 5 bases and J by 0 bases, with 5 bases between them. CDR1 and CDR2 (germline): SQVTM, ANQGSEA. This CDR3 has 12 amino acids. Here the CDR3 DNA reads TGCAGCGTTAGTCTAGCCAAAAACATTCAGTACTTC. Translated: CSVSLAKNIQYF.

The chain has TRBV5-4 and TRBJ1-4; 9 nucleotides line up with TRBD1. Unmatched junction bases numbered 6, after V lost 5 bases and J lost 7 bases. The CDR3 sequence is 14 residues long. The germline V gene encodes CDR1 SGHNT and CDR2 YYREEE (reference sequence). The CDR3: CASSKGTGFEKLFF. CDR3 DNA sequence: TGTGCCAGCAGTAAAGGGACAGGGTTTGAAAAACTGTTTTTT.

There are many counts of this clonotype. J is TRBJ1-1 and V is TRBV5-1; D remains ambiguous. The CDR3 extends over 14 amino acids. Germline V lookup: CDR1 SGHRS, CDR2 YFSETQ. V was shortened by 3 bases and J by 6 bases, with 15 bases between the two germline ends. CDR3 nucleotide sequence: TGCGCCAGCAGCTATGGCTCCCGGGGAGCTGAAGCTTTCTTT. The encoded protein is CASSYGSRGAEAFF.

This clonotype was counted at least ten times. The chain combines TRBV15 with TRBJ2-1, with 11 bases identical to TRBD2. Trimming removed 0 bases from V and 1 base from J; junction bases left unmatched: 8. Germline V CDR1 and CDR2: LNHNV, YYDKDF (reference sequence). CDR3 length equals 19 residues. The CDR3 DNA sequence: TGTGCCACCAGCAGAGATGAACTAGCGGGAGCACTTTCCTACAATGAGCAGTTCTTC. This sequence encodes CATSRDELAGALSYNEQFF.

This clonotype was recorded at least ten times. J is TRBJ2-3 and V is TRBV5-1, with TRBD1 matching 8 bases. With 4 bases clipped from V and 4 bases from J, the junction kept 8 bases outside the gene matches. Germline CDR1 and CDR2: SGHRS and YFSETQ. The CDR3 length is 15 residues. CDR3 protein: CASSTAGGHADTQYF. The DNA for the CDR3 is TGCGCCAGCAGCACCGCAGGGGGCCACGCAGATACGCAGTATTTT.

This clonotype has a count of ten or more. This rearrangement joins TRBV20-1 to TRBJ1-2; no clear D. Germline V gene lookup returns CDR1 DFQATT and CDR2 SNEGSKA (reference sequence). With 5 bases removed from V and 4 bases from J, the gap between germline ends came to 11 bases. CDR3 length equals 12 residues. This chain's CDR3 is CSAWEQPYGYTF. The CDR3 DNA reads as TGCAGTGCTTGGGAGCAACCCTATGGCTACACCTTC.

This clonotype was observed many times. The chain joins TRBV4-2 to TRBJ1-1; D gene ambiguous. The CDR3 consists of 14 residues. The germline gives CDR1 LGHNA, CDR2 YNFKEQ. Trimming cost V 4 bases and J 2 bases, with 11 bases left between them. Here the CDR3 DNA reads TGTGCCAGCAGCCCGTCCCCGGGCAACACTGAAGCTTTCTTT. It encodes CASSPSPGNTEAFF.

In this sample, this clonotype turned up a few times. The chain carries TRBV30 and TRBJ1-1, with 7 bases that match TRBD1. This CDR3 region has 13 residues. From germline, CDR1 is GTSNPN and CDR2 SVGIG (reference sequence). J lost 7 bases, V lost 2 bases, and 7 bases had no gene match. CDR3 region: CAWSPDRSGEAFF. The CDR3 DNA sequence: TGTGCCTGGAGTCCGGACAGGTCCGGTGAAGCTTTCTTT.

This clonotype was observed at least ten times. J is TRBJ1-5 and V is TRBV6-2 or TRBV6-3; no clear D. V was cut by 7 bases and J by 2 bases, with 12 bases left in between. Germline CDR1 reads MNHEY; CDR2 reads SVGEGT. This CDR3 has 14 residues. CDR3: CASNLGWGNQPQHF. Here the CDR3 DNA reads TGTGCCAGCAATCTTGGGTGGGGCAATCAGCCCCAGCATTTT.

The table lists this clonotype with many counts. The V and J genes are TRBV4-3 and TRBJ1-2; maybe TRBD1 (6 bases). Trimming cost V 0 bases and J 0 bases, with 14 bases left between them. The CDR3 is 17 residues long. CDR1 and CDR2 (germline): LGHNA, YSLEER. The CDR3 DNA sequence: TGCGCCAGCAGCCAAGAGGCCCTGGGGGCGGCTAACTATGGCTACACCTTC. Amino acid sequence: CASSQEALGAANYGYTF.

This clonotype was seen at least ten times. CDR3 protein: CASSLTAGNTIYF. CDR3 DNA sequence: TGTGCCAGCAGCTTAACGGCTGGAAACACCATATATTTT. This chain connects TRBV7-2 to TRBJ1-3; D gene ambiguous. Trimming took off 2 bases at V and 2 bases at J, with 4 bases between the two ends. This CDR3 spans 13 amino acids. CDR1 and CDR2 (germline): SGHTA, FQGNSA.

This clonotype was found many times. V is TRBV5-1 and J is TRBJ1-4; 9 bases match TRBD1. The CDR3 sequence is 13 residues long. Germline V gene lookup returns CDR1 SGHRS and CDR2 YFSETQ. V trimming: 3 bases; J trimming: 7 bases; junction bases outside the gene matches: 1. The CDR3 here is CASSSGQGEKLFF. CDR3 sequence (DNA): TGCGCCAGCAGCTCGGGACAGGGTGAAAAACTGTTTTTT. Drawing the rest from reference TRBV5-1 and TRBJ1-4, the complete variable domain is KAGVTQTPRYLIKTRGQQVTLSCSPISGHRSVSWYQQTPGQGLQFLFEYFSETQRNKGNFPGRFSGRQFSNSRSEMNVSTLELGDSALYLCASSSGQGEKLFFGSGTQLSVL.

The CDR3 DNA reads as TGTGCCACCAGCAGAGATCCGTTTGATAGGCCCCAGCATTTT. As protein: CATSRDPFDRPQHF. This sequence joins TRBV15 and TRBJ1-5; D remains unclear. V was trimmed by 0 bases and J by 9 bases, leaving 12 bases between them. Germline lookup yields CDR1 LNHNV and CDR2 YYDKDF (reference sequence). The CDR3 length is 14 residues.